The sequence of this TCR beta chain was determined in a study of T cell responses to AZD1222 COVID-19 vaccine. Findings of the study overall: Of spike-specific TCRs, nearly half reportedly target regions left unmutated in variants. Donors in the cohort were predominantly white British and more often female, and clonal diversity was possibly underestimated.

Notes on this clone: What it binds is unknown.

The table came from immunoSEQ multiplex PCR; TCRdb's copy has only in-frame clones and leaves some out. Of tens of thousands of clones listed, under 90% are singletons. The J segment lost 1 base and the V segment lost 4 bases, leaving 7 bases of the junction unmatched. This CDR3 spans 16 amino acids. CDR1 is SGHDN, CDR2 FVKESK, per germline. Pooling was applied to second doses at about 4 or about 12 weeks. The clonotype was recovered from an adult who received the AZD1222 COVID-19 vaccine. The chain recombines TRBV14 with TRBJ2-3, with 8 bases that match TRBD2. The sequencing used peripheral blood, collected 28 days after the second AZD1222 dose. The CDR3 loop is CASSPGLGSRTDTQYF. In DNA form, the CDR3 reads TGTGCCAGCAGCCCGGGACTAGGGAGTCGCACAGATACGCAGTATTTT.